One and the same sample provided the 25 T cell receptor beta chains below, sequenced in a study of T-cell reconstitution after alpha-beta-depleted transplantation in children. Researchers prepared the TCRbeta library using unique molecular identifiers, the study reports. From the PCR reads, TCRdb called clonotypes with MiXCR, one entry per CDR3 protein. The sample includes fewer than 150,000 distinct CDR3 sequences, about a tenth seen only once; the top ten take less than 25%. Sequencing used PBMCs, mostly from graft donor cells, obtained 180 days after TCRalphabeta/CD19-depleted stem cell transplant. The source of these receptors is a girl under two years old who had a stem cell transplant for combined immunodeficiency, so the T cells may come from the graft donor.

This clonotype was detected only a few times. V usage is TRBV4-1 and J usage is TRBJ2-2; D gene unclear. V was pared by 3 bases and J by 8 bases, with 7 bases between. The CDR3 totals 12 residues. Germline V CDR1 and CDR2: MGHRA, YSYEKL. CDR3: CASSHLLGELFF. CDR3 sequence (DNA): TGCGCCAGCAGCCACCTACTTGGGGAGCTGTTTTTT.

J is TRBJ2-7 and V is TRBV5-1, with no clear D. The CDR3 is made up of 16 amino acids. V gave up 0 bases and J gave up 6 bases, with 19 bases separating them. Germline V gene lookup returns CDR1 SGHRS and CDR2 YFSETQ. The CDR3, as DNA: TGCGCCAGCAGCTTGGGGCCTTCTACTTCTACGTTCGAGCAGTACTTC. Translated, it gives CASSLGPSTSTFEQYF.

The chain recombines TRBV2 with TRBJ1-5; 9 bases agree with TRBD1. The junction had 15 bases not matched to a gene; V was cut back by 4 bases and J by 5 bases. CDR3 size: 18 residues. Germline-derived CDR1 and CDR2 are SNHLY and FYNNEI. In DNA form, the CDR3 reads TGTGCCAGCAGTGGGGACAGGGTCACTACTAACTCCGATCAGCCCCAGCATTTT. Protein product: CASSGDRVTTNSDQPQHF. Combining the CDR3 with reference TRBV2 and TRBJ1-5 gives the whole variable domain EPEVTQTPSHQVTQMGQEVILRCVPISNHLYFYWYRQILGQKVEFLVSFYNNEISEKSEIFDDQFSVERPDGSNFTLKIRSTKLEDSAMYFCASSGDRVTTNSDQPQHFGDGTRLSIL.

This clonotype turned up a few times. The CDR3 DNA is TGTGCCAGCAGCTTCCCACTAGCGGGAGTAAACAATGAGCAGTTCTTC. Protein sequence: CASSFPLAGVNNEQFF. The rearrangement uses TRBV7-2 and TRBJ2-1; 11 bases are a match to TRBD2. The trim removed 3 bases at V and 5 bases at J, leaving 6 bases unmatched. Germline V gene data show CDR1 as SGHTA and CDR2 as FQGNSA. This CDR3 comprises 16 residues.

The chain has TRBV4-3 and TRBJ2-2, with 7 bases that match TRBD1. V lost 3 bases to trimming and J lost 6 bases; unmatched junction nucleotides: 7. The V gene's germline CDR1 is LGHNA and CDR2 YSLEER. This CDR3 has 15 amino acids. This CDR3 is CASSQQTGIAGELFF. The CDR3 coding sequence is TGCGCCAGCAGCCAGCAGACAGGGATTGCCGGGGAGCTGTTTTTT.

This clonotype was recorded a few times. V usage is TRBV6-1 and J usage is TRBJ1-2; 12 positions agree with TRBD1. The germline gives CDR1 MNHNS, CDR2 SASEGT. The CDR3 is 15 amino acids. The ends lost 6 bases at V and 3 bases at J; junction bases unmatched: 5. This CDR3 reads CASRTGQGAYYGYTF. The CDR3 DNA follows: TGTGCCAGCAGGACGGGACAGGGGGCCTACTATGGCTACACCTTC.

This clonotype was observed a handful of times. This chain uses TRBV7-2 with TRBJ2-3; D call uncertain. Germline V gene sequence: CDR1 SGHTA, CDR2 FQGNSA. This CDR3 contains 16 residues. V was trimmed by 3 bases and J by 5 bases, leaving 18 bases between them. In nucleotides, the CDR3 is TGTGCCAGCAGCTTCCCGGCTTCGGGCGCGGAAGATACGCAGTATTTT. This encodes CASSFPASGAEDTQYF.

At least ten counts were recorded for this clonotype. The V gene is TRBV7-2, the J gene TRBJ1-1; weak D call: TRBD1 (5 bases). Germline V gene lookup returns CDR1 SGHTA and CDR2 FQGNSA. V shed 3 bases and J shed 5 bases, with 19 bases lying between them. The CDR3 is 16 amino acids. The CDR3 region has the DNA TGTGCCAGCAGCTTCAGTCCAGGGTCAGTGAGGACTGAAGCTTTCTTT. As protein: CASSFSPGSVRTEAFF.

The sample holds many counts of this clonotype. The V and J genes are TRBV10-3 and TRBJ1-2, with 10 positions matching TRBD1. The CDR3 consists of 18 residues. Germline-derived CDR1 and CDR2 are ENHRY and SYGVKD. V was pared by 4 bases and J by 0 bases, with 11 bases of the junction left unmatched. CDR3 amino acids: CAISAPGTGVLSNYGYTF. The CDR3, as DNA: TGTGCCATCAGTGCCCCCGGGACAGGGGTCCTCTCTAACTATGGCTACACCTTC.

This clonotype occurred many times. This chain links TRBV6-2 or TRBV6-3 with TRBJ2-2; TRBD1 or TRBD2 may be the D gene (5 bases each). V lost 9 bases to trimming and J lost 0 bases, with 14 bases between them. This CDR3 has 15 residues. Per the germline V gene, CDR1 is MNHEY and CDR2 is SVGEGT. CDR3 nucleotides: TGTGCCAGAAAAGACGGGGCTACGAACACCGGGGAGCTGTTTTTT. As protein: CARKDGATNTGELFF.

The chain uses TRBV28 and TRBJ2-5; D perhaps matches TRBD2 (6 bases). This CDR3 region has 14 residues. Trimming took off 6 bases at V and 2 bases at J, with 13 bases between the two ends. The V gene's germline CDR1 is MDHEN and CDR2 SYDVKM. CDR3 DNA: TGTGCCAGCAGCCGGGACTTCGGGCAAGAGACCCAGTACTTC. Protein: CASSRDFGQETQYF. The whole variable domain, filled in from reference TRBV28 and TRBJ2-5, reads DVKVTQSSRYLVKRTGEKVFLECVQDMDHENMFWYRQDPGLGLRLIYFSYDVKMKEKGDIPEGYSVSREKKERFSLILESASTNQTSMYLCASSRDFGQETQYFGPGTRLLVL.

This chain uses TRBV7-2 with TRBJ2-3; D is ambiguous. Trimming left V 0 bases short and J 0 bases short, with 7 bases between. Germline V gives CDR1 SGHTA, CDR2 FQGNSA. The CDR3 is 15 amino acids. CDR3 DNA: TGTGCCAGCAGCTTAGCGCTAAGGAGCACAGATACGCAGTATTTT. Translation: CASSLALRSTDTQYF. Full variable domain (missing parts from reference TRBV7-2 and TRBJ2-3): GAGVSQSPSNKVTEKGKDVELRCDPISGHTALYWYRQSLGQGLEFLIYFQGNSAPDKSGLPSDRFSAERTGGSVSTLTIQRTQQEDSAVYLCASSLALRSTDTQYFGPGTRLTVL.

This sequence joins TRBV3-1 and TRBJ2-3; 8 bases are a match to TRBD1. Germline V gene sequence: CDR1 LGHDT, CDR2 YNNKEL (reference sequence). CDR3 length: 16 amino acids. J gave up 2 bases and V 3 bases, and 7 bases lay outside the gene matches. CDR3 region: CASSHALDRATDTQYF. CDR3 in DNA: TGTGCCAGCAGCCACGCCTTGGACAGGGCCACAGATACGCAGTATTTT.

There are a few counts of this clonotype. The CDR3, as DNA: TGCAGTGCTTCCCGGAGACGGGACAGGGCCCACGAGCAGTACTTC. Translation gives CSASRRRDRAHEQYF. The chain combines TRBV20-1 with TRBJ2-7, with 9 bases lining up with TRBD1. Germline V gives CDR1 DFQATT, CDR2 SNEGSKA (reference sequence). The CDR3 runs 15 residues. With V trimmed by 5 bases and J by 5 bases, 13 bases remained unmatched.

The rearrangement joins TRBV4-3 to TRBJ1-4; no firm D call. V lost 0 bases and J lost 8, with 7 bases in between. The germline V gene has CDR1 LGHNA and CDR2 YSLEER. CDR3 length: 13 amino acids. CDR3 in DNA: TGCGCCAGCAGCCAAGATCGAGGGGAAAAACTGTTTTTT. Translated, it gives CASSQDRGEKLFF.

In its sample, this clonotype was seen once. J is TRBJ2-6 and V is TRBV5-1; perhaps TRBD1 as D (5 bases). Trimming shortened V by 4 bases and J by 0 bases, and 14 bases separated the two germline ends. CDR3 length: 17 amino acids. Germline CDR1 is SGHRS and CDR2 is YFSETQ. The CDR3 DNA reads TGCGCCAGCAGCCCCCAGACAGCCGCCTCTGGGGCCAACGTCCTGACTTTC. Its translation: CASSPQTAASGANVLTF. The full variable domain, its missing parts supplied by reference TRBV5-1 and TRBJ2-6, is KAGVTQTPRYLIKTRGQQVTLSCSPISGHRSVSWYQQTPGQGLQFLFEYFSETQRNKGNFPGRFSGRQFSNSRSEMNVSTLELGDSALYLCASSPQTAASGANVLTFGAGSRLTVL.

This clonotype was detected a few times. V and J are TRBV9 and TRBJ1-5; D may be TRBD1 (5 bases). Looked up from germline, CDR1 is SGDLS and CDR2 is YYNGEE. The CDR3 is made up of 15 amino acids. Trimming cost V 0 bases and J 0 bases, with 7 bases left between them. This chain's CDR3 is CASSVGGDSNQPQHF. CDR3 coding DNA: TGTGCCAGCAGCGTAGGGGGGGATAGCAATCAGCCCCAGCATTTT.

In this sample, this clonotype turned up a few times. J is TRBJ1-1 and V is TRBV20-1, with D perhaps matching TRBD1 (6 bases). The CDR3 spans 15 residues. Looked up from germline, CDR1 is DFQATT and CDR2 is SNEGSKA (reference sequence). Trimming removed 6 bases from V and 4 bases from J, with 21 bases in between. The CDR3 spells CSAPWRGAGVTEAFF. CDR3 sequence (DNA): TGCAGTGCCCCCTGGCGGGGGGCGGGGGTCACTGAAGCTTTCTTT.

Of note for this clonotype: A much bigger clone sits one base away, suggesting this may be a read error. V gene TRBV20-1 combines with J gene TRBJ1-2; D is undetermined. CDR3 length: 13 residues. V lost 1 base and J lost 4, with 10 bases in between. The V gene's germline CDR1 is DFQATT and CDR2 SNEGSKA (reference sequence). The CDR3, as DNA: TGCAGTGCTAGAGGGATTTTCCTCTATGGCTACACCTTC. Translation gives CSARGIFLYGYTF.

The V and J genes are TRBV7-2 and TRBJ1-3, with D perhaps matching TRBD1 (6 bases). Germline V gene data show CDR1 as SGHTA and CDR2 as FQGNSA. This CDR3 region has 13 residues. Between the trimmed V and J ends, which lost 1 base and 8 bases, there was a span of 9 bases. CDR3 nucleotide sequence: TGTGCCAGCAGCTTAGACAGGGAATACACCATATATTTT. Translated, it gives CASSLDREYTIYF.

This clonotype was detected many times. The J gene is TRBJ1-6, the V gene TRBV6-5; TRBD1 aligns across 9 bases. This CDR3 has 13 residues. Germline CDR1 is MNHEY and CDR2 is SVGAGI. V shed 5 bases, J shed 8 bases, and the junction held 1 base outside the gene matches. The CDR3: CASSRQGDSPLHF. The DNA of the CDR3 is TGTGCCAGCAGTCGACAGGGGGATTCACCCCTCCACTTT.

This clonotype was seen only a few times. The chain couples TRBV5-5 to TRBJ1-6, with 9 nucleotides matching TRBD1. CDR1 and CDR2 (germline): SGHKS, YYEKEE (reference sequence). The CDR3 is 14 residues long. The V and J ends lost 3 bases and 7 bases, in that order; junction bases with no gene match: 2. CDR3 in DNA: TGTGCCAGCAGCTGGACAGGGGCAAATTCACCCCTCCACTTT. Protein product: CASSWTGANSPLHF.

This clonotype was picked up a small number of times. The rearrangement uses TRBV6-5 and TRBJ1-6; TRBD1 matches 7 bases. The trim removed 2 bases at V and 10 bases at J, leaving 8 bases unmatched. Germline V CDR1 and CDR2: MNHEY, SVGAGI. CDR3 size: 15 residues. The chain's CDR3 is CASSYTAQGESPLHF. The CDR3 coding sequence is TGTGCCAGCAGTTACACGGCGCAGGGGGAATCACCCCTCCACTTT.

This clonotype was detected ten times or more. The rearrangement uses TRBV14 and TRBJ2-1; TRBD1 or TRBD2 may be the D gene (6 bases each). The CDR3 contains 17 residues. Germline values: CDR1 SGHDN, CDR2 FVKESK. V was cut by 0 bases and J by 5 bases, with 17 bases left in between. The CDR3 DNA is TGTGCCAGCAGCCAAGATAGGGGGAGGCCCCTCCACAATGAGCAGTTCTTC. It specifies CASSQDRGRPLHNEQFF.

This clonotype was counted between two and nine times. The CDR3 DNA follows: TGCAGCGCCCGGGACACCGACTACGAGCAGTACTTC. This encodes CSARDTDYEQYF. V gene TRBV29-1 combines with J gene TRBJ2-7; possible D gene TRBD1, 6 bases. The germline gives CDR1 SQVTM, CDR2 ANQGSEA. The V gene lost 7 bases and the J gene lost 3 bases, with 13 bases spanning the gap. This CDR3 is built from 12 residues.